What follows are 15 T cell receptor beta chains derived from one specimen sequenced in a study of shared clonotypes between healthy human individuals. Using immunoSEQ multiplex PCR, the repertoire was profiled, and TCRdb retains in-frame clones only, with some absent. In the table there are about 670,000 clones, about three quarters of which are singletons. Specimen: memory CD4+ T cells sorted from blood. Subset given: CD45RA-negative fraction. The receptors stem from a woman in her thirties in good health.

This clone was seen repeatedly, ten times or more. The genes are TRBV19 and TRBJ1-1, with D tentatively TRBD1 (5 bases). Trimming shortened V by 8 bases and J by 3 bases, and 22 bases separated the two germline ends. Germline V lookup: CDR1 LNHDA, CDR2 SQIVND (reference sequence). The CDR3 has 16 residues. DNA for the CDR3: TGTGCCAGTCGCCGGGGAGGGGAGGGAACCGACACTGAAGCTTTCTTT. Its protein product is CASRRGGEGTDTEAFF.

V is TRBV13 and J is TRBJ2-2, with D maybe TRBD2 (5 bases). Looked up from germline, CDR1 is PRHDT and CDR2 is FYEKMQ (reference sequence). The V gene lost 8 bases and the J gene lost 7 bases, with 14 bases spanning the gap. The CDR3 has 13 residues. CDR3 in amino acids: CASLRLRGGELFF. The CDR3 DNA is TGTGCCAGCTTAAGGTTACGGGGCGGGGAGCTGTTTTTT.

This clone was counted many times. The chain is built from TRBV5-1 and TRBJ2-7, with D tentatively TRBD1 (6 bases). Germline CDR1 is SGHRS and CDR2 is YFSETQ. This CDR3 comprises 14 residues. The ends were cut back, 4 bases at V and 1 base at J, with 12 bases in the middle. CDR3 nucleotides: TGCGCCAGCAGCCTTTCGACAGGTTCCTACGAGCAGTACTTC. It specifies CASSLSTGSYEQYF.

The rearrangement uses TRBV2 and TRBJ1-5; D is unclear. The CDR3 totals 14 residues. CDR1 is SNHLY and CDR2 is FYNNEI in the germline V gene. V lost 8 bases and J 2 bases, leaving 13 bases between the germline ends. CDR3 sequence (DNA): TGTGCCAGCTCTGGAGCGCGGGGCAATCAGCCCCAGCATTTT. Translating it yields CASSGARGNQPQHF.

On this clone: Other DNA sequences from this sample encode an identical CDR3 as well. The chain has TRBV2 and TRBJ1-2; tentatively, D is TRBD1 (5 bases). Germline lookup yields CDR1 SNHLY and CDR2 FYNNEI. The CDR3 totals 14 residues. The V end was cut by 2 bases, the J end by 0 bases, with 7 bases between. The CDR3: CASSERGTNYGYTF. CDR3 nucleotide sequence: TGTGCCAGCAGTGAAAGGGGTACTAACTATGGCTACACCTTC.

The J gene is TRBJ2-5, the V gene TRBV12-5; TRBD1 matches at 7 bases. The CDR3 is made up of 18 amino acids. Germline V CDR1 and CDR2: LGHNT, FRNRAP. J lost 5 bases, V lost 3 bases, and 18 bases had no gene match. CDR3 bases: TGTGCTAGTGGTTTTCCAACCCCTCCTGACAGGGTCCAGGAGACCCAGTACTTC. Translation: CASGFPTPPDRVQETQYF.

This clone showed up just once. V and J are TRBV11-2 and TRBJ2-3, with a tentative D call TRBD2 (5 bases). Germline CDR1 reads SGHAT; CDR2 reads FQNNGV. Trimming stripped 8 bases from V and 0 bases from J, with 12 bases between. This CDR3 is 14 amino acids long. The CDR3 region is CASDRGHSTDTQYF. In DNA, the CDR3 is TGTGCCAGCGATCGCGGGCATAGCACAGATACGCAGTATTTT.

This clone has a count of ten or more. The chain links TRBV6-6 to TRBJ2-3; 10 nucleotides align to TRBD2. The CDR3 sequence is 15 residues long. V shed 8 bases, J shed 5 bases, and the junction held 10 bases outside the gene matches. Germline V gene data show CDR1 as MNHNY and CDR2 as SVGAGI (reference sequence). CDR3 sequence: CASSLTSGRGDTQYF. Written as DNA, the CDR3 is TGTGCCAGCTCCTTGACTAGCGGGCGCGGAGATACGCAGTATTTT.

This sequence joins TRBV28 and TRBJ2-3; 10 bases fit TRBD1. Germline CDR1 MDHEN, CDR2 SYDVKM. The CDR3 runs 16 residues. Trimming cost V 5 bases and J 6 bases; bases outside gene matches: 11. The CDR3 protein is CASSPNPGTGVDTQYF. The CDR3 bases are TGTGCCAGCAGTCCAAACCCCGGGACAGGGGTCGATACGCAGTATTTT.

The genes are TRBV5-6 and TRBJ1-3; maybe TRBD1 (6 bases). Germline values: CDR1 SGHDT, CDR2 YYEEEE. Trimming left V 3 bases short and J 0 bases short, with 13 bases between. The CDR3 consists of 16 residues. The CDR3 spells CASSWRAQGSGNTIYF. The CDR3 nucleotides are TGTGCCAGCAGCTGGCGGGCACAGGGCTCTGGAAACACCATATATTTT.

The chain links TRBV7-2 to TRBJ1-2, with D possibly being TRBD1 (6 bases). The CDR3 spans 14 residues. In germline, CDR1 is SGHTA, CDR2 FQGNSA. Trimming cost V 3 bases and J 4 bases, with 12 bases left between them. The CDR3 protein is CASSFTGKAYGYTF. CDR3 in DNA: TGTGCCAGCAGCTTTACAGGGAAGGCCTATGGCTACACCTTC.

The CDR3 reads CASRTTGGAYEQYF. The CDR3 DNA follows: TGTGCCAGCAGGACGACAGGGGGCGCCTACGAGCAGTACTTC. V and J are TRBV27 and TRBJ2-7; the match to TRBD1 covers 10 bases. J gave up 2 bases and V 6 bases, and 4 bases lay outside the gene matches. The CDR3 spans 14 residues. In germline, CDR1 is MNHEY, CDR2 SMNVEV (reference sequence).

Only a few counts were recorded for this clone. V usage is TRBV7-9 and J usage is TRBJ1-1; D uncertain. Between the trimmed V and J ends, which lost 5 bases and 3 bases, there was a span of 13 bases. From germline, CDR1 is SEHNR and CDR2 FQNEAQ (reference sequence). The CDR3 runs to 14 residues. CDR3 sequence reads: CASSQMMEDTEAFF. The DNA for the CDR3 is TGTGCCAGCAGCCAAATGATGGAGGACACTGAAGCTTTCTTT.

For this clone: Other DNA sequences from this sample encode an identical CDR3 as well. This chain joins TRBV18 and TRBJ2-1, with unresolved D. Germline V gives CDR1 KGHSH, CDR2 LQKENI. The CDR3 covers 13 residues. V lost 3 bases and J lost 2, with 5 bases in between. The CDR3 sequence: CASSPGPYNEQFF. CDR3 coding DNA: TGTGCCAGCTCACCCGGACCCTACAATGAGCAGTTCTTC. The full variable domain, in which reference TRBV18 and TRBJ2-1 provide the parts outside the CDR3, is NAGVMQNPRHLVRRRGQEARLRCSPMKGHSHVYWYRQLPEEGLKFMVYLQKENIIDESGMPKERFSAEFPKEGPSILRIQQVVRGDSAAYFCASSPGPYNEQFFGPGTRLTVL.

A word on this clone: Distinct nucleotide sequences in the sample also encode this CDR3. The chain carries TRBV28 and TRBJ2-7; 7 nucleotides match TRBD1. CDR3 length equals 12 residues. Trimming removed 8 bases from V and 4 bases from J; junction bases left unmatched: 5. Germline V gene lookup returns CDR1 MDHEN and CDR2 SYDVKM. DNA for the CDR3: TGTGCCAGCTCCGGGACAGTTTACGAGCAGTACTTC. Its translation is CASSGTVYEQYF.